This T cell receptor (beta chain) was sequenced for a study of cytomegalovirus exposure and HLA in healthy donors. Comment on this clone: Its antigen is not known. Other DNA sequences in the sample encode the same CDR3.

Study-level points and caveats: Most sequenced TCRs were rare (though some public TCRs occurred in many donors). Exclusion applied to some V segments, including TRBV6-2 and TRBV6-3, as they were indistinguishable. Fewer N-insertions (relative to the approximately 670-donor mean) were reportedly seen in an Asian-associated ancestry cluster in a later analysis. For most TCR beta V segments, an earlier analysis put the productive rate at about 87% or about 30% of the time.

60 Vbeta and 13 Jbeta primers were used in PCR. Sequencing was performed with immunoSEQ multiplex PCR; in TCRdb, only in-frame clones are kept and a portion is missing. The table records over 110,000 clones, approximately 80% of them present only once. CDR1 and CDR2 from the germline V gene are SGHRS and YFSETQ. V gave up 2 bases and J gave up 2 bases, with 14 bases separating them. The CDR3 has 15 amino acids. This chain connects TRBV5-1 to TRBJ2-7, with D possibly TRBD1 on 5 matching bases. This receptor was taken from a man in his forties in good health and CMV-seronegative. Sequencing was carried out using PBMCs. This chain's CDR3 is CASSLGDRETYEQYF. CDR3 in DNA: TGCGCCAGCAGCTTAGGGGATCGAGAGACCTACGAGCAGTACTTC.